This entry lists 2 T cell receptor beta chains sequenced from one sample in a study of preoperative IRX-2 immunotherapy in early breast cancer. Treatment specified: preoperative locoregional IRX-2 cytokine immunotherapy. Libraries were prepared by immunoSEQ multiplex PCR; TCRdb keeps only in-frame clonotypes and omits some of them. The repertoire holds about 98,000 clones, with about nine tenths as singletons. The sequencing here drew on tumor tissue, taken after IRX-2 immunotherapy. The receptor set was obtained from a human donor with breast cancer.

This chain connects TRBV18 to TRBJ2-3, with no clear D. CDR1 and CDR2 from the germline V gene are KGHSH and LQKENI. The germline V and J ends were trimmed by 0 bases and 3 bases, with 10 bases remaining between them. The CDR3 is made up of 15 amino acids. CDR3 nucleotides: TGTGCCAGCTCACCACCACAACCATTGACAGATACGCAGTATTTT. Protein product: CASSPPQPLTDTQYF.

The CDR3, as DNA: TGTGCCAGCAGCTTAATTCGAGACATCTATACGGCAGATACGCAGTATTTT. Amino acid sequence: CASSLIRDIYTADTQYF. The chain is built from TRBV7-8 and TRBJ2-3; D unclear. The ends were cut back, 2 bases at V and 4 bases at J, with 19 bases in the middle. This CDR3 region has 17 residues. Per the germline V gene, CDR1 is SGHVS and CDR2 is FQNEAQ.